This T cell receptor beta chain was captured by sequencing in a study of response to subunit inactivated influenza vaccine. Study-wide points: Few new T cells, the authors suggested, are recruited by each seasonal influenza vaccination.

Concerning this clonotype itself: What it binds is not known.

Using its own MiXCR run on the RT-PCR reads, TCRdb lists one record per CDR3 protein. The table records hundreds of thousands of distinct CDR3 sequences, 12% of them present only once. Germline trimming cut 6 bases from V and 5 bases from J; bases unmatched to any gene: 3. CDR3 size: 13 residues. The sequence was collected from a man aged 50 or older who received an inactivated influenza vaccine. The chain employs TRBV12-3 or TRBV12-4 and TRBJ2-5; 10 positions match TRBD1. The sample here was PBMCs from blood, taken on the day of vaccination. Here the CDR3 DNA reads TGTGCCAGCAGCCGGGGACAGGGGGAGACCCAGTACTTC. This codes for CASSRGQGETQYF.